This is a list of T cell receptor beta chains from one sample in a study of T cell repertoires in cytomegalovirus infection. Via MiXCR, TCRdb re-called the reads, giving one row per CDR3 protein. Among about 230,000 distinct CDR3 sequences, over 20% were seen once, and the ten largest hold roughly 18%. The sequenced sample consisted of CD8+ T cells from PBMCs. Receptor source: a human donor in good health (CMV status not recorded). Some clones in this sample may be carry-over from other donors' samples. The CDR3 runs from the conserved cysteine through the conserved F or W. Fields, in order: J gene, clone size, V gene, D gene, CDR3 protein, CDR3 DNA. The D gene is left open where the match is weak. Size values are once, few and many counts, or a class for expanded clones, and some rows have none.

>TRBJ2-7|NA|TRBV11-2|NA
CASSLEQSYEQYF
TGTGCCAGCAGCCTGGAACAGTCCTACGAGCAGTACTTC
>TRBJ2-7|few|TRBV28|TRBD2
CASSYGGGPYEQYF
TGTGCCAGCAGTTATGGGGGAGGGCCCTACGAGCAGTACTTC
>TRBJ1-1|few|TRBV13|TRBD1
CASSLEGATEAFF
TGTGCCAGCAGCTTAGAGGGGGCCACTGAAGCTTTCTTT
>TRBJ2-1|NA|TRBV12-3/TRBV12-4|TRBD2
CASSLLAGGLVEQFF
TGTGCCAGCAGTTTACTAGCGGGGGGGCTTGTTGAGCAGTTCTTC
>TRBJ2-2|NA|TRBV10-3|NA
CAISAGEFNTGELFF
TGTGCCATCAGTGCCGGCGAATTCAACACCGGGGAGCTGTTTTTT
>TRBJ2-1|NA|TRBV29-1|NA
CSVVRAEPYNEQFF
TGCAGCGTTGTTAGGGCCGAACCTTACAATGAGCAGTTCTTC
>TRBJ1-3|many|TRBV7-2|TRBD1
CASSYGQGIGTTIYF
TGTGCCAGCAGCTATGGACAGGGGATCGGTACCACCATATATTTT
>TRBJ2-2|NA|TRBV28|TRBD1
CASRTGAVSGELFF
TGTGCCAGCAGGACAGGGGCCGTCTCCGGGGAGCTGTTTTTT
>TRBJ2-3|NA|TRBV9|NA
CASGDHLSTDTQYF
TGTGCCAGCGGGGACCATCTTAGCACAGATACGCAGTATTTT
>TRBJ1-5|many|TRBV19|NA
CASKVQGNQPQHF
TGTGCCAGTAAGGTCCAGGGGAATCAGCCCCAGCATTTT
>TRBJ2-3|few|TRBV29-1|NA
CSVEDSIGLFTADTQYF
TGCAGCGTTGAAGATTCCATTGGGCTGTTCACCGCAGATACGCAGTATTTT
>TRBJ2-3|many|TRBV11-2|TRBD2
CASRQTSGGADTQYF
TGTGCCAGCAGACAGACTAGCGGGGGGGCGGATACGCAGTATTTT
>TRBJ2-3|NA|TRBV6-2/TRBV6-3|TRBD2
CASSYAFGGSRDTQYF
TGTGCCAGCAGTTACGCCTTCGGGGGGAGTAGAGATACGCAGTATTTT
>TRBJ2-5|many|TRBV28|TRBD2
CASRPGLAGELQETQYF
TGTGCCAGCAGGCCGGGACTAGCGGGGGAGCTACAAGAGACCCAGTACTTC
>TRBJ1-5|few|TRBV19|NA
CASSPRAPYSNQPQHF
TGTGCCAGTAGTCCTAGGGCCCCTTATAGCAATCAGCCCCAGCATTTT
>TRBJ2-7|many|TRBV7-9|NA
CASSLAGSYEQYF
TGTGCCAGCAGCTTAGCCGGATCCTACGAGCAGTACTTC
>TRBJ2-1|NA|TRBV7-8|TRBD2
CASSLGRGGNEQFF
TGTGCCAGCAGCTTAGGACGGGGGGGGAATGAGCAGTTCTTC
>TRBJ2-7|NA|TRBV15|NA
CATSSGMTYEQYF
TGTGCCACCAGCAGTGGGATGACCTACGAGCAGTACTTC
>TRBJ2-1|once|TRBV19|TRBD2
CASSRLAGNAYNEQFF
TGTGCCAGTAGCCGACTAGCGGGGAATGCCTACAATGAGCAGTTCTTC
>TRBJ2-1|many|TRBV11-1|TRBD2
CASSSEGTSYNEQFF
TGTGCCAGCAGTTCAGAGGGGACTAGTTACAATGAGCAGTTCTTC
>TRBJ1-4|NA|TRBV27|NA
CASSLSAGSNEKLFF
TGTGCCAGCAGTTTATCGGCAGGGAGTAATGAAAAACTGTTTTTT
>TRBJ1-1|NA|TRBV20-1|NA
CSARDRGSNTEAFF
TGCAGTGCTAGAGATCGCGGGTCGAACACTGAAGCTTTCTTT
>TRBJ2-5|NA|TRBV7-2|NA
CASSPRGGEETQYF
TGTGCCAGCAGCCCCCGAGGGGGGGAAGAGACCCAGTACTTC
>TRBJ2-5|many|TRBV10-3|TRBD2
CAIGEDSSGETQYF
TGTGCCATCGGGGAGGACTCTAGCGGCGAGACCCAGTACTTC
>TRBJ1-1|NA|TRBV28|NA
CASSLWGTNTEAFF
TGTGCCAGCAGTTTGTGGGGGACGAACACTGAAGCTTTCTTT
>TRBJ1-1|few|TRBV12-5|NA
CATGLGINTEAFF
TGTGCTACCGGGCTCGGGATAAACACTGAAGCTTTCTTT
>TRBJ1-6|NA|TRBV7-3|NA
CASSLNGPDTSSSPLHF
TGTGCCAGCAGCCTAAACGGCCCGGACACTTCTTCTTCACCCCTCCACTTT
>TRBJ2-7|NA|TRBV5-6|NA
CASSAGQISYEQYF
TGTGCCAGCAGCGCGGGACAGATCTCCTACGAGCAGTACTTC
>TRBJ1-2|NA|TRBV7-8|NA
CASSPIEVPYGYTF
TGTGCCAGCAGCCCTATCGAGGTACCCTATGGCTACACCTTC
>TRBJ2-7|NA|TRBV20-1|TRBD1
CSASGQGGHEQYF
TGCAGTGCTTCCGGACAGGGGGGCCACGAGCAGTACTTC
>TRBJ2-1|many|TRBV4-2|TRBD2
CASSQGLAGPYNEQFF
TGTGCCAGCAGCCAAGGACTAGCGGGGCCTTACAATGAGCAGTTCTTC
>TRBJ1-6|few|TRBV5-5|NA
CASNEASYNSPLHF
TGTGCCAGCAACGAGGCTTCCTATAATTCACCCCTCCACTTT
>TRBJ2-1|many|TRBV28|NA
CASSFIQGSYNEQFF
TGTGCCAGCAGTTTCATCCAGGGGTCCTACAATGAGCAGTTCTTC
>TRBJ1-2|NA|TRBV27|NA
CASSLSSGYYGYTF
TGTGCCAGCAGTTTATCTTCAGGGTACTATGGCTACACCTTC
>TRBJ1-1|NA|TRBV30|NA
CAWSVIREAFF
TGTGCCTGGAGTGTAATCCGTGAAGCTTTCTTT
>TRBJ2-7|NA|TRBV14|NA
CASSRWSGDIYEQYF
TGTGCCAGCAGCCGATGGTCAGGGGATATCTACGAGCAGTACTTC
>TRBJ2-7|NA|TRBV28|NA
CASSLGSAHEQYF
TGTGCCAGCAGTTTAGGCTCAGCCCACGAGCAGTACTTC
>TRBJ1-5|many|TRBV7-2|NA
CASSLAFELTVNQPQHF
TGTGCCAGCAGCTTAGCGTTTGAGTTGACCGTGAATCAGCCCCAGCATTTT
>TRBJ1-1|NA|TRBV29-1|TRBD1
CSVDQGGGTEAFF
TGCAGCGTTGATCAGGGGGGAGGCACTGAAGCTTTCTTT
>TRBJ2-7|NA|TRBV9|TRBD1
CASSLGGTGYDEQYF
TGTGCCAGCAGCCTAGGCGGGACAGGGTATGACGAGCAGTACTTC
>TRBJ2-3|NA|TRBV7-9|NA
CASSLLAGLSTDTQYF
TGTGCCAGCAGCTTACTGGCGGGCCTTAGCACAGATACGCAGTATTTT
>TRBJ2-3|many|TRBV12-3/TRBV12-4|NA
CASSSRLESTDTQYF
TGTGCCAGCAGTTCCAGACTAGAAAGCACAGATACGCAGTATTTT
>TRBJ2-2|few|TRBV12-5|TRBD1
CASDGLQRDRGRGTGELFF
TGTGCTAGTGATGGCCTTCAACGGGACAGGGGGCGAGGTACCGGGGAGCTGTTTTTT
>TRBJ1-4|NA|TRBV5-4|NA
CASLDPEEANEKLFF
TGTGCCAGCCTAGATCCCGAAGAGGCTAATGAAAAACTGTTTTTT
>TRBJ2-1|NA|TRBV19|NA
CASSILGIRNEQFF
TGTGCCAGTAGTATCTTAGGGATACGGAATGAGCAGTTCTTC
>TRBJ2-2|NA|TRBV4-1|NA
CASSNPSRRLNTGELFF
TGCGCCAGCAGCAACCCCAGTCGACGACTGAACACCGGGGAGCTGTTTTTT